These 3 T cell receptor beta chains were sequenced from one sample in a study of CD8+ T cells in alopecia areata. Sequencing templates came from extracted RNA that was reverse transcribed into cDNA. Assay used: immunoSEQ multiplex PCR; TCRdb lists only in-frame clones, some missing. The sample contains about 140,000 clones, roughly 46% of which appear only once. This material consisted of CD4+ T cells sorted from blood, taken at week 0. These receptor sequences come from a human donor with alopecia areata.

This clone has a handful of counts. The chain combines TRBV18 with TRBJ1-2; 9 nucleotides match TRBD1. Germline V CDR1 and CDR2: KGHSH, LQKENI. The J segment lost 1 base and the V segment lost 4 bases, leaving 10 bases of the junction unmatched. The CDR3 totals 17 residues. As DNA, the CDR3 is TGTGCCAGCTCACACGGGACAGGGACGAATCGTAACTATGGCTACACCTTC. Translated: CASSHGTGTNRNYGYTF.

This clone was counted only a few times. Written as DNA, the CDR3 is TGTGCCTTGGGACTAGCGGTTCGCACAGATACGCAGTATTTT. It is translated as CALGLAVRTDTQYF. The chain combines TRBV30 with TRBJ2-3, with 11 bases that match TRBD2. The CDR3 runs to 14 residues. The germline gives CDR1 GTSNPN, CDR2 SVGIG (reference sequence). The junction had 4 bases not matched to a gene; V was cut back by 7 bases and J by 1 base.

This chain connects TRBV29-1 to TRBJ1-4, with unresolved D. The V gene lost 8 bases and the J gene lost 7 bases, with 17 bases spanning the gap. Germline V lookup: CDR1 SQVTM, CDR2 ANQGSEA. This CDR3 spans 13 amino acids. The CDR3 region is CSIQKARSEKLFF. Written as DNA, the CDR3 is TGCAGCATCCAAAAGGCGCGGAGTGAAAAACTGTTTTTT.